A single T cell receptor beta chain is shown here with its context. This entry belongs to a study of CD8 T cells in Susac syndrome. RNA was extracted with the RNeasy kit, and a quantity of roughly 0.45 to 1 ug was reverse transcribed using random hexamers. In TCRdb, the immunoSEQ multiplex PCR reads were re-called with MiXCR into one record per CDR3 protein. The sample has 350,000 to 550,000 distinct CDR3 sequences, 85% seen once. Sequencing targeted TCR beta in blood CD8+ and CD4+ T cells. The germline V and J ends were trimmed by 3 bases and 6 bases, with 13 bases remaining between them. The CDR3 is 15 residues long. Germline CDR1 SGDLS, CDR2 YYNGEE.

The sample taken for sequencing was CD8+ T cells from PBMCs. This sequence was found in a human donor with multiple sclerosis. This sequence joins TRBV9 and TRBJ1-6, with D unclear. The DNA for the CDR3 is TGTGCCAGCAGCGCCGGGTCTCCTGGTAATTCACCCCTCCACTTT. This gives the protein CASSAGSPGNSPLHF.